The TCR beta chain described here comes from a study of tumor-infiltrating lymphocytes in localized non-small cell lung cancer. This CDR3 region has 15 residues. Germline V gives CDR1 SGHNT, CDR2 YYREEE (reference sequence). V gave up 4 bases and J gave up 7 bases; unmatched junction bases: 12. Study results and limitations: Tumor T-cell fraction from TCR sequencing was not associated with recurrence-free survival (p = 0.61).

In the case of this clone: Its antigen is undetermined.

The assay was immunoSEQ multiplex PCR, and TCRdb's table has in-frame clones only and misses some. The repertoire holds about 12,000 clones, with 80% as singletons. The sequence derives from a human donor with non-small cell lung cancer. Input material: lung tumor tissue. The gene calls are TRBV5-4 and TRBJ2-5; 8 positions agree with TRBD1. The CDR3 sequence is CASSPRQGLNLTQYF. The CDR3 region has the DNA TGTGCCAGCAGCCCTCGACAGGGGCTTAATTTGACCCAGTACTTC.